Below are 3 T cell receptor beta chains sequenced from a single sample in a study of T cell repertoires and leukemia-associated antigens (dated 2019 in TCRdb). The antigens these receptors bind are not known. The library came from 5' RACE. The instrument was an Illumina MiSeq. The public reads were quality trimmed at Q25 with fastp and then assembled into clones with MiXCR by TCRdb, keeping productive beta chains. CDR3 protein duplicates are merged, each entry listing the most common genes and DNA. This sample holds 7,500 to 10,000 distinct CDR3 sequences; 40% to 55% were observed only once. Together, the top ten hold about 51% of the sample. Sequencing was carried out using CD3+ T cells sorted from blood and cultured. Receptor source: a female donor in good health.

This sequence joins TRBV12-5 and TRBJ2-1, with TRBD2 matching over 11 bases. The ends lost 7 bases at V and 5 bases at J; junction bases unmatched: 7. The germline gives CDR1 LGHNT, CDR2 FRNRAP. This CDR3 is 15 amino acids long. The CDR3 reads CASATGTSGDNEQFF. The CDR3 nucleotides read TGTGCTAGTGCCACCGGGACTAGCGGCGACAATGAGCAGTTCTTC.

The rearrangement uses TRBV29-1 and TRBJ2-1; 13 bases match TRBD2. The V and J ends lost 5 bases and 5 bases, in that order; junction bases with no gene match: 3. The CDR3 sequence is 14 residues long. Germline V gene data show CDR1 as SQVTM and CDR2 as ANQGSEA. CDR3 sequence reads: CSVWTSGSNNEQFF. The CDR3 DNA sequence: TGCAGCGTTTGGACTAGCGGGAGTAACAATGAGCAGTTCTTC.

The chain recombines TRBV7-8 with TRBJ2-7; possible D gene TRBD1, 5 bases. The germline V gene encodes CDR1 SGHVS and CDR2 FQNEAQ. The germline V and J ends were trimmed by 3 bases and 5 bases, with 17 bases remaining between them. The CDR3 totals 15 residues. CDR3 sequence reads: CASSFDQGTANEQYF. The CDR3 nucleotides are TGTGCCAGCAGCTTCGACCAGGGAACAGCCAACGAGCAGTACTTC.